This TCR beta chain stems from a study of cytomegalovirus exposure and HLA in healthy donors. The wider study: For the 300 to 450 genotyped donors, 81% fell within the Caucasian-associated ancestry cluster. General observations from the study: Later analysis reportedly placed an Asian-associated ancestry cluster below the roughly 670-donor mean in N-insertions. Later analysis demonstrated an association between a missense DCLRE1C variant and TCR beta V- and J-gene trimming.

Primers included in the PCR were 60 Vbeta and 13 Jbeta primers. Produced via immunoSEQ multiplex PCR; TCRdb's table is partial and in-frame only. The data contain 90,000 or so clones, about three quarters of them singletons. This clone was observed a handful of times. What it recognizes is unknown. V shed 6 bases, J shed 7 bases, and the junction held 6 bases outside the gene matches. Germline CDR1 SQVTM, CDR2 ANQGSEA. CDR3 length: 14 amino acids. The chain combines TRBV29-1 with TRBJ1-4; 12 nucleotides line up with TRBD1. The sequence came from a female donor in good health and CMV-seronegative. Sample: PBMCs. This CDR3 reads CSVAGQGASEKLFF. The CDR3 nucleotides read TGCAGCGTGGCGGGACAGGGGGCGAGTGAAAAACTGTTTTTT.